This entry describes one TCR beta chain. Its specificity is unknown. One junction end does not reproduce the germline sequence, and a read error may be involved. 60 Vbeta and 13 Jbeta primers were used in PCR. Profiling relied on immunoSEQ multiplex PCR, and the TCRdb table lists in-frame clones only, not all of them. The repertoire consists of about 83,000 clones, with around 81% occurring once and the leading ten covering 5.9%. CDR1 and CDR2 (germline): SSHAT, FNYEAQ (reference sequence). CDR3 length: 14 amino acids. This record comes from a study of cytomegalovirus exposure and HLA in healthy donors. Points from the study as a whole: The availability of immune exposure information extended only to CMV serostatus. Later analysis showed most CMV-associated TCR beta chains appearing HLA-restricted. Sequencing depth across donors, presence/absence analyses assumed, was roughly uniform.

This TCR was sampled from a man in his late teens or twenties in good health and CMV-seropositive. Material for sequencing was PBMCs. This chain uses TRBV7-7 with TRBJ2-3; D perhaps matches TRBD2 (6 bases). The CDR3 nucleotides are TGTGCTAGCAGCCCGGGACTGCGGGCAGATACGCAGTATTTT. Amino acid sequence: CASSPGLRADTQYF.